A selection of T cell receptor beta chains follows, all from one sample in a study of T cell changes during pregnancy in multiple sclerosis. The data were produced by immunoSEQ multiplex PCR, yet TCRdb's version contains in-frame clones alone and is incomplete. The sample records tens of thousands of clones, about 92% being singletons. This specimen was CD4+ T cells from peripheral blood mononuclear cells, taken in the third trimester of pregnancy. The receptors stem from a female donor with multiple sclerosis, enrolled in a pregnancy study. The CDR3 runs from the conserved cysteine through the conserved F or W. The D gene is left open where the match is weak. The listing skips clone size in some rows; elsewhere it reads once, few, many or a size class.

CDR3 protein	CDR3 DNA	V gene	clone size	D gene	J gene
CASGSRTGTQCPSYNEQFF	TGTGCTAGTGGCAGCAGAACGGGAACCCAATGTCCCTCCTACAATGAGCAGTTCTTC	TRBV12-5	once	NA	TRBJ2-1
CASSVGGLTNYGYTF	TGTGCCAGCAGCGTTGGAGGACTGACTAACTATGGCTACACCTTC	TRBV9	once	NA	TRBJ1-2
CASSIIRARGEKLFF	TGTGCCAGTAGTATAATCAGGGCGCGGGGTGAAAAACTGTTTTTT	TRBV19	once	NA	TRBJ1-4
CASSPTGGAGQETQYF	TGTGCCAGCAGCCCGACAGGGGGCGCTGGTCAAGAGACCCAGTACTTC	TRBV5-4	NA	TRBD1	TRBJ2-5
CVARDNEKLFF	TGTGTCGCCCGGGATAATGAAAAACTGTTTTTT	TRBV2	NA	NA	TRBJ1-4
CASSPGTANTEAFF	TGCGCCAGCAGCCCCGGGACAGCAAACACTGAAGCTTTCTTT	TRBV4-3	NA	TRBD1	TRBJ1-1
CASGTGSGYGYTF	TGTGCCAGTGGGACAGGGAGCGGCTATGGCTACACCTTC	TRBV19	NA	TRBD1	TRBJ1-2
CASSLTGRYTF	TGCGCCAGCAGCCTCACAGGGAGATACACCTTC	TRBV4-1	once	NA	TRBJ1-2
CASSIAPGTGDGYTF	TGTGCCAGTAGTATAGCCCCCGGGACAGGGGATGGCTACACCTTC	TRBV19	NA	TRBD1	TRBJ1-2
CASSLRGGHQPQHF	TGTGCCAGCAGCTTAAGGGGTGGGCATCAGCCCCAGCATTTT	TRBV7-2	once	NA	TRBJ1-5
CSVPPTGSSYGYTF	TGCAGCGTTCCCCCGACAGGGAGTTCCTATGGCTACACCTTC	TRBV29-1	NA	TRBD1	TRBJ1-2
CASSQDIGSNTEAFF	TGTGCCAGCAGCCAAGATATCGGTTCGAACACTGAAGCTTTCTTT	TRBV14	NA	NA	TRBJ1-1
CASSLGREQPQHF	TGCGCCAGCAGCTTAGGCAGGGAACAGCCCCAGCATTTT	TRBV5-1	NA	NA	TRBJ1-5
CASSPTGGADPPEAFF	TGTGCCAGCTCACCCACAGGGGGCGCCGACCCCCCTGAAGCTTTCTTT	TRBV18	NA	TRBD1	TRBJ1-1
CASSLRNGANVLTF	TGTGCCAGCAGCTTGCGTAATGGGGCCAACGTCCTGACTTTC	TRBV5-4	NA	NA	TRBJ2-6
CASSGQGYGYTF	TGTGCCAGCAGTGGACAGGGGTATGGCTACACCTTC	TRBV2	NA	TRBD1	TRBJ1-2
CASSFLAGTNTGELFF	TGCGCCAGCAGCTTTCTAGCGGGAACGAACACCGGGGAGCTGTTTTTT	TRBV5-1	NA	TRBD2	TRBJ2-2
CASSLEIGGGPTDTQYF	TGTGCCAGCAGCTTAGAGATTGGGGGGGGCCCGACAGATACGCAGTATTTT	TRBV7-2	NA	NA	TRBJ2-3
CASSLDASYEQFF	TGTGCCAGCAGCTTAGATGCTAGCTATGAGCAGTTCTTC	TRBV11-2	NA	NA	TRBJ2-1
CASSPRRTGSTDTQYF	TGTGCCAGCAGCCCACGACGGACAGGGAGCACAGATACGCAGTATTTT	TRBV7-9	NA	TRBD1	TRBJ2-3
CASTPGQRIVNTEAFF	TGCGCCAGCACTCCCGGACAGAGAATAGTGAACACTGAAGCTTTCTTT	TRBV5-1	once	NA	TRBJ1-1
CASSPSKGVNEQYF	TGTGCCAGCTCACCAAGTAAGGGGGTAAACGAGCAGTACTTC	TRBV18	NA	NA	TRBJ2-7
CASRQGIDTEAFF	TGCGCCAGCCGTCAGGGAATTGACACTGAAGCTTTCTTT	TRBV5-1	NA	NA	TRBJ1-1
CASSAPSRDSYEQYF	TGTGCCAGCAGCGCCCCGTCGAGGGATTCCTACGAGCAGTACTTC	TRBV7-2	once	NA	TRBJ2-7
CASSSNRDSGNTIYF	TGTGCCAGCAGTTCGAACAGGGACTCTGGAAACACCATATATTTT	TRBV6-5	NA	NA	TRBJ1-3
CASSYFRGREAFF	TGTGCCAGCAGTTATTTCAGGGGTCGAGAAGCTTTCTTT	TRBV6-5	NA	NA	TRBJ1-1
CASSFKTGTGDGYTF	TGTGCCAGCAGCTTTAAAACCGGGACAGGGGATGGCTACACCTTC	TRBV11-3	NA	TRBD1	TRBJ1-2
CASSYTGQGEAFF	TGTGCCAGCAGTTACACCGGACAGGGAGAAGCTTTCTTT	TRBV6-5	NA	TRBD1	TRBJ1-1
CASSLLAGRVNEQFF	TGTGCCAGCAGCCTACTAGCGGGGAGGGTCAATGAGCAGTTCTTC	TRBV7-3	NA	TRBD2	TRBJ2-1
CASSPTRTGELFF	TGTGCCAGCAGCCCAACTAGGACCGGGGAGCTGTTTTTT	TRBV7-9	few	NA	TRBJ2-2
CASSFPLGELFF	TGTGCCAGCAGCTTTCCTCTCGGGGAGCTGTTTTTT	TRBV7-6	NA	NA	TRBJ2-2
CASSLTLGGRNIQYF	TGTGCCAGCAGCCTAACTCTAGGAGGCAGAAACATTCAGTACTTC	TRBV2	NA	NA	TRBJ2-4
CASRVRGRDHEQYF	TGTGCCAGCCGAGTGAGGGGGCGCGACCACGAGCAGTACTTC	TRBV28	NA	TRBD1	TRBJ2-7
CASSLAMGYRGQAFF	TGCGCCAGCTCACTTGCTATGGGCTACAGGGGGCAAGCTTTCTTT	TRBV5-1	NA	TRBD1	TRBJ1-1
CASSPGAANEKLFF	TGTGCCAGCTCACCAGGTGCAGCTAATGAAAAACTGTTTTTT	TRBV18	NA	NA	TRBJ1-4
CASSLGGGQQETQYF	TGCGCCAGCAGCTTGGGGGGGGGACAACAAGAGACCCAGTACTTC	TRBV5-1	NA	NA	TRBJ2-5
CASSRGSAEQFF	TGCGCCAGCAGTCGGGGTTCCGCCGAGCAGTTCTTC	TRBV10-1	NA	NA	TRBJ2-1
CASSKAGEGRGANVLTF	TGTGCCAGCAGTAAAGCGGGGGAGGGGCGGGGGGCCAACGTCCTGACTTTC	TRBV27	NA	TRBD2	TRBJ2-6
CSVRAFTDTQYF	TGCAGCGTTAGAGCCTTCACAGATACGCAGTATTTT	TRBV29-1	NA	NA	TRBJ2-3
CASIRVPQETQYF	TGTGCCAGCATCAGGGTACCCCAAGAGACCCAGTACTTC	TRBV2	NA	NA	TRBJ2-5
CATSRRGGSGVGELFF	TGTGCCACCAGCAGGCGAGGCGGGAGCGGCGTCGGGGAGCTGTTTTTT	TRBV15	NA	TRBD2	TRBJ2-2